This record covers a single T cell receptor beta chain. This clonotype was recorded at least ten times. This clone's antigen is unknown. Qualities for individual bases were not recorded, and no much larger clone is one base off. The data stem from a study of early T cells in non-severe SARS-CoV-2 infection listed by TCRdb under 2021. About the study as a whole: Because TCR sequencing was done on bulk RNA from unsorted whole blood, the alpha and beta chains could not be paired.

V is reduced by 2 bases and J by 8 bases, leaving a spacing of 9 bases between them. The CDR3, cysteine through phenylalanine, is 13 amino acids long. Kept here is only the CDR3 DNA, which spans 39 bases and is read in frame from base 1. CDR1 is given as SNHLY and CDR2 as FYNNEI, both from the germline V gene. Set within a cohort of healthcare workers in London, UK, this nested case-control study involved weekly PCR testing of nasopharyngeal swabs along with blood sampling. Healthcare workers were enrolled in the week of the UK lockdown, from 23 to 31 March 2020, and were followed every week for up to roughly 15 weeks. What the authors observed across the whole study: VDJdb matching was skewed toward anti-spike CD8 responses, so virus-specific expansions were likely underestimated and private and CD4 specificities were missed.

Library preparation used 5' RACE. Sequenced using a NextSeq 500. Unique molecular identifiers were attached to individual cDNA molecules in the TCR library protocol so that sequencing error and PCR bias could be corrected. TCR alpha and beta chains were both sequenced, and the abundances of alpha and beta sequences in each sample were closely correlated with each other. In the source study's methods: Decombinator V4 was used to perform V gene, J gene and CDR3 annotation of TCR sequences. Expanded TCRs were defined as changing significantly between any two time points under a Poisson model with p below 0.0001. TCR abundances were normalised to the total number of TCRs sequenced in each sample and reported as counts per million. MAIT TCRs were defined by TRAV1-2 paired with TRAJ12, TRAJ20 or TRAJ33, and iNKT TCRs by TRAV10 paired with TRAJ18. A search of VDJdb, accessed on 1 November 2021, was run for TCRs annotated to CMV, EBV and SARS-CoV-2, with TCRs annotated for multiple antigens excluded. The public reads were reanalyzed by TCRdb: fastp trimming at Q25, MiXCR alignment, in-frame beta chains only. Records with the same CDR3 protein are collapsed into one entry carrying the most frequent genes and DNA. Here the V and J calls rest on TCRdb's processing, not on the authors' analysis. This sample comprises some 50,000 distinct CDR3 sequences, over 8% of them detected only once. The ten largest clones add up to less than 5% of the sample.

This sequence was found in an adult who was a healthcare worker with PCR-confirmed SARS-CoV-2 infection or an uninfected control (not recorded which). The V gene is TRBV2 and the J gene is TRBJ1-4; the D gene cannot be named for sure. Material: whole blood. The DNA sequence is TGTGCCAGCAGTGAACTGGGTCTCGAAAAACTGTTTTTT. Its product reads: CASSELGLEKLFF.